This is a list of T cell receptor beta chains from one sample in a study of blood T cell repertoires in COVID-19. Clones were read by immunoSEQ multiplex PCR, and TCRdb kept only the in-frame ones, dropping some. The data show roughly 83,000 clones, roughly 83% seen once. Sample: peripheral blood. The source is a man between 45 and 60 years old with active COVID-19. CDR3s include the opening cysteine and the closing phenylalanine or tryptophan. Fields, in order: CDR3 protein, CDR3 DNA, D gene, clone size, J gene, V gene. D genes are given only for firm matches. Some rows have no size entry. The others give once, few or many, or a class for an expanded clone.

CDR3aa: CASSVSLAGASTDTQYF
CDR3nt: TGTGCCAGCAGCGTATCCCTAGCGGGAGCGAGCACAGATACGCAGTATTTT
d_gene: TRBD2
abundance: .
j_gene: TRBJ2-3
v_gene: TRBV9

CDR3aa: CATSRGPDDYKISNQPQHF
CDR3nt: TGTGCCACCAGCAGAGGGCCCGATGATTACAAGATTAGCAATCAGCCCCAGCATTTT
d_gene: .
abundance: .
j_gene: TRBJ1-5
v_gene: TRBV15

CDR3aa: CASDRVNYGYTF
CDR3nt: TGTGCCAGCGACAGAGTAAACTATGGCTACACCTTC
d_gene: .
abundance: few
j_gene: TRBJ1-2
v_gene: TRBV9

CDR3aa: CASSSRDRGDGYTF
CDR3nt: TGTGCCAGCAGCTCCCGGGACAGGGGGGATGGCTACACCTTC
d_gene: TRBD1
abundance: .
j_gene: TRBJ1-2
v_gene: TRBV7-2

CDR3aa: CASAQGAWNTEAFF
CDR3nt: TGTGCCAGCGCCCAGGGGGCATGGAACACTGAAGCTTTCTTT
d_gene: TRBD1
abundance: .
j_gene: TRBJ1-1
v_gene: TRBV6-5

CDR3aa: CASSLWGGTGIFYGYTF
CDR3nt: TGTGCCAGCAGTTTATGGGGCGGGACAGGGATTTTCTATGGCTACACCTTC
d_gene: TRBD1
abundance: .
j_gene: TRBJ1-2
v_gene: TRBV28

CDR3aa: CASSPRLATHEQFF
CDR3nt: TGTGCCAGCAGCCCCCGACTAGCCACCCATGAGCAGTTCTTC
d_gene: TRBD2
abundance: .
j_gene: TRBJ2-1
v_gene: TRBV7-2

CDR3aa: CASSATSRNSGWNEKLFF
CDR3nt: TGCGCCAGCAGCGCAACCAGTCGTAATTCAGGGTGGAATGAAAAACTGTTTTTT
d_gene: .
abundance: .
j_gene: TRBJ1-4
v_gene: TRBV4-1

CDR3aa: CASSSNLAGAYNEQFF
CDR3nt: TGTGCCAGCAGCTCGAACCTAGCGGGAGCTTACAATGAGCAGTTCTTC
d_gene: TRBD2
abundance: .
j_gene: TRBJ2-1
v_gene: TRBV11-2

CDR3aa: CASSARQGGYTF
CDR3nt: TGTGCCAGCAGCGCCCGACAGGGGGGCTACACCTTC
d_gene: TRBD1
abundance: .
j_gene: TRBJ1-2
v_gene: TRBV9

CDR3aa: CASSLRSVGQGRNTIYF
CDR3nt: TGTGCCAGCAGCCTCAGAAGTGTCGGGCAGGGGAGAAACACCATATATTTT
d_gene: .
abundance: .
j_gene: TRBJ1-3
v_gene: TRBV4-2

CDR3aa: CASSSFSGGADTQYF
CDR3nt: TGTGCCAGCAGCTCCTTCAGCGGGGGGGCTGATACGCAGTATTTT
d_gene: TRBD2
abundance: .
j_gene: TRBJ2-3
v_gene: TRBV5-4

CDR3aa: CASSGQGAGEQFF
CDR3nt: TGTGCCAGCAGCGGACAGGGGGCCGGTGAGCAGTTCTTC
d_gene: TRBD1
abundance: .
j_gene: TRBJ2-1
v_gene: TRBV6-6

CDR3aa: CASSGPGTGPTGELFF
CDR3nt: TGTGCCAGCAGCGGTCCCGGGACAGGGCCCACCGGGGAGCTGTTTTTT
d_gene: TRBD1
abundance: .
j_gene: TRBJ2-2
v_gene: TRBV7-8

CDR3aa: CASSQSKGARSGYTF
CDR3nt: TGCGCCAGCAGCCAATCTAAGGGGGCGAGGTCTGGCTACACCTTC
d_gene: TRBD1
abundance: .
j_gene: TRBJ1-2
v_gene: TRBV4-1

CDR3aa: CASSSSGLAYEQYF
CDR3nt: TGTGCCAGCAGTAGTTCAGGGTTAGCCTACGAGCAGTACTTC
d_gene: .
abundance: .
j_gene: TRBJ2-7
v_gene: TRBV2

CDR3aa: CASTDGLAGKNEQFF
CDR3nt: TGCGCCAGCACGGACGGACTAGCGGGAAAGAATGAGCAGTTCTTC
d_gene: TRBD2
abundance: .
j_gene: TRBJ2-1
v_gene: TRBV10-1

CDR3aa: CASTKPGGTYEQYF
CDR3nt: TGTGCCAGCACCAAACCGGGAGGCACCTACGAGCAGTACTTC
d_gene: TRBD2
abundance: .
j_gene: TRBJ2-7
v_gene: TRBV5-6

CDR3aa: CASSPRRSPKTEDIQYF
CDR3nt: TGTGCCAGCAGCCCCCGCCGATCCCCAAAGACAGAGGACATTCAGTACTTC
d_gene: .
abundance: .
j_gene: TRBJ2-4
v_gene: TRBV7-9

CDR3aa: CASSPRQGQNTEAFF
CDR3nt: TGTGCCAGCAGCCCCAGACAGGGGCAGAACACTGAAGCTTTCTTT
d_gene: TRBD1
abundance: .
j_gene: TRBJ1-1
v_gene: TRBV7-9

CDR3aa: CASSLNSGTGELFF
CDR3nt: TGTGCCAGCAGCTTAAATTCGGGGACCGGGGAGCTGTTTTTT
d_gene: .
abundance: .
j_gene: TRBJ2-2
v_gene: TRBV7-2

CDR3aa: CASSNRDRGLTNEKLFF
CDR3nt: TGCGCCAGCAGCAACCGGGACAGGGGGCTCACTAATGAAAAACTGTTTTTT
d_gene: TRBD1
abundance: once
j_gene: TRBJ1-4
v_gene: TRBV4-3

CDR3aa: CASTPAGGQPQHF
CDR3nt: TGTGCCAGCACTCCTGCCGGGGGTCAGCCCCAGCATTTT
d_gene: .
abundance: .
j_gene: TRBJ1-5
v_gene: TRBV6-1

CDR3aa: CASSEARLAGRGETQYF
CDR3nt: TGTGCCAGCAGTGAAGCGCGGCTAGCGGGTAGGGGAGAGACCCAGTACTTC
d_gene: TRBD2
abundance: .
j_gene: TRBJ2-5
v_gene: TRBV6-1

CDR3aa: CASSPPLIAPGAYNEQFF
CDR3nt: TGCGCCAGCAGCCCGCCCCTCATTGCCCCGGGGGCCTACAATGAGCAGTTCTTC
d_gene: .
abundance: once
j_gene: TRBJ2-1
v_gene: TRBV4-1

CDR3aa: CASSVGTGAGETQYF
CDR3nt: TGTGCCAGCAGCGTAGGAACGGGAGCTGGAGAGACCCAGTACTTC
d_gene: .
abundance: .
j_gene: TRBJ2-5
v_gene: TRBV9

CDR3aa: CASSLNSGRASYEQYF
CDR3nt: TGTGCCAGCAGCTTAAACAGCGGGAGGGCCTCCTACGAGCAGTACTTC
d_gene: TRBD2
abundance: .
j_gene: TRBJ2-7
v_gene: TRBV7-2

CDR3aa: CASSVPGQGFEGWNTGELFF
CDR3nt: TGCGCCAGCAGCGTCCCGGGACAGGGCTTTGAGGGTTGGAACACCGGGGAGCTGTTTTTT
d_gene: TRBD1
abundance: .
j_gene: TRBJ2-2
v_gene: TRBV5-1

CDR3aa: CASSLQNRGGKTQYF
CDR3nt: TGTGCCAGCAGTTTGCAGAACAGGGGCGGAAAGACCCAGTACTTC
d_gene: TRBD1
abundance: .
j_gene: TRBJ2-5
v_gene: TRBV28

CDR3aa: CASSQEDFRWAGNTEAFF
CDR3nt: TGTGCCAGCAGCCAAGAGGATTTTAGATGGGCAGGGAACACTGAAGCTTTCTTT
d_gene: .
abundance: .
j_gene: TRBJ1-1
v_gene: TRBV3-1/TRBV3-2

CDR3aa: CASSDQVTDTQYF
CDR3nt: TGTGCCAGCAGTGACCAGGTTACAGATACGCAGTATTTT
d_gene: .
abundance: .
j_gene: TRBJ2-3
v_gene: TRBV28

CDR3aa: CASSTRTSYTGELFF
CDR3nt: TGTGCCAGCAGTACCCGGACTAGCTACACCGGGGAGCTGTTTTTT
d_gene: TRBD2
abundance: .
j_gene: TRBJ2-2
v_gene: TRBV6-6